The count of the clone carrying this T cell receptor beta chain is one. The antigen remains unidentified. This entry belongs to a study of OX40 agonist ivuxolimab in advanced cancers. Study information: Among those enrolled, mean age was 60 years (range roughly 20 to 80) and 75% to 85% were male.

Study results and limitations: At 0.1 to 3.0 mg/kg and by week 6, clonal expansion occurred in CD4+ and CD8+ blood T cells.

Profiled with immunoSEQ multiplex PCR; TCRdb holds only in-frame clones, not every one. The sample contains 12,000 to 15,000 clones, just under 80% of which appear only once. The CDR3 extends over 15 amino acids. With 2 bases clipped from V and 2 bases from J, the junction kept 5 bases outside the gene matches. In germline, CDR1 is MDHEN, CDR2 SYDVKM. This sequence originates from an adult with an advanced solid tumor such as melanoma, head and neck, liver or kidney cancer. Sequenced material: CD4+ or CD8+ T cells sorted from blood, taken in a trial of the OX40 agonist ivuxolimab. The chain uses TRBV28 and TRBJ1-1; TRBD1 matches at 7 bases. DNA of the CDR3: TGTGCCAGCAGTTTAGCGGGACAGCTCAACACTGAAGCTTTCTTT. It specifies CASSLAGQLNTEAFF.